The 29 T cell receptor beta chains listed next were all sequenced from one sample in a study of T cells in Graves' hyperthyroidism and ophthalmopathy. RNA transcripts were the template for amplifying TCR beta CDR3 regions. The primer set for the first-round RT-PCR of the TCR CDR3 was HTBI. TCRdb re-derived calls from the multiplex PCR reads in MiXCR, one entry per CDR3 protein. The table shows 650,000 to 700,000 distinct CDR3 sequences, with 17% occurring only once. Specimen: blood. The source of these receptors is a man aged 50 to 60 with Graves' hyperthyroidism.

DNA for the CDR3: TGCGCCAGCAGCCAAGACGGACGCAAGAACACTGAAGCTTTCTTT. Residues: CASSQDGRKNTEAFF. The chain couples TRBV4-1 to TRBJ1-1; no definite D call. CDR1 and CDR2 from the germline V gene are MGHRA and YSYEKL. The CDR3 extends over 15 amino acids. The V end was cut by 0 bases, the J end by 1 base, with 9 bases between.

This chain uses TRBV3-1 with TRBJ2-7, with unresolved D. The germline V gene encodes CDR1 LGHDT and CDR2 YNNKEL (reference sequence). This CDR3 is 13 amino acids long. The V end was cut by 3 bases, the J end by 2 bases, with 8 bases between. The CDR3, as DNA: TGTGCCAGCAGCCATCCGAACACCTACGAGCAGTACTTC. Amino acid sequence: CASSHPNTYEQYF.

This clonotype was counted at least ten times. The chain has TRBV30 and TRBJ1-2; 7 bases fit TRBD1. The V gene end was trimmed by 3 bases and the J gene end by 3 bases; junction bases not matched to a gene: 7. The V gene's germline CDR1 is GTSNPN and CDR2 SVGIG (reference sequence). The CDR3 consists of 14 residues. CDR3 sequence: CAWSLTGYYYGYTF. Here the CDR3 DNA reads TGTGCCTGGAGCCTGACAGGGTACTACTATGGCTACACCTTC.

This clonotype was found many times. The chain combines TRBV18 with TRBJ2-5; no firm D call. CDR3 length equals 14 residues. The germline V gene has CDR1 KGHSH and CDR2 LQKENI. V lost 0 bases and J lost 2, with 7 bases in between. The CDR3 DNA is TGTGCCAGCTCACCACCGGCTGGTCAAGAGACCCAGTACTTC. It encodes CASSPPAGQETQYF.

The sample holds one count of this clonotype. This may stem from a read error, because a much larger clone lies one nucleotide away. In this CDR3 the conserved last residue, phenylalanine or tryptophan, is missing, so a read error is likely. This sequence joins TRBV15 and TRBJ1-2; D might be TRBD1 (6 bases). The germline CDR1 and CDR2 sequences are LNHNV and YYDKDF (reference sequence). With 0 bases removed from V and 1 base from J, the gap between germline ends came to 6 bases. This CDR3 region has 14 residues. CDR3 in amino acids: CATSRDRGNYGYTS. As DNA, the CDR3 is TGTGCCACCAGCAGAGACAGGGGTAACTATGGCTACACCTCC.

This clonotype was counted many times. This sequence joins TRBV13 and TRBJ2-7; 7 positions agree with TRBD2. Germline V CDR1 and CDR2: PRHDT, FYEKMQ (reference sequence). V was pared by 5 bases and J by 3 bases, with 4 bases of the junction left unmatched. CDR3 size: 13 residues. CDR3 in amino acids: CASSIGLDYEQYF. CDR3 bases: TGTGCCAGCAGCATCGGACTAGACTACGAGCAGTACTTC.

The chain is built from TRBV18 and TRBJ2-7, with D possibly being TRBD2 (5 bases). Trimming cost V 3 bases and J 0 bases, with 12 bases left between them. The CDR3 is 15 residues long. Germline V gene lookup returns CDR1 KGHSH and CDR2 LQKENI. The CDR3 spells CASSPEAGGSYEQYF. In DNA form, the CDR3 reads TGTGCCAGCTCACCGGAGGCAGGAGGCTCCTACGAGCAGTACTTC.

J is TRBJ1-1 and V is TRBV19; 9 bases match TRBD1. Losses at the gene ends were 4 bases for V and 3 bases for J; bases not matched to a gene: 12. The CDR3 contains 17 residues. CDR1 LNHDA and CDR2 SQIVND come from the germline V gene (reference sequence). The CDR3 is CASSTTGGWIRDTEAFF. CDR3 DNA: TGTGCCAGTAGTACTACAGGGGGCTGGATAAGGGACACTGAAGCTTTCTTT.

This sequence joins TRBV7-3 and TRBJ2-2; 9 positions match TRBD2. Looked up from germline, CDR1 is SGHTA and CDR2 is FQGTGA. Trimming removed 1 base from V and 3 bases from J; junction bases left unmatched: 12. The CDR3 totals 19 residues. The CDR3 DNA is TGTGCCAGCAGCTTAATCGCCCTCAGGGTAGCGGGAGACACCGGGGAGCTGTTTTTT. It yields the protein CASSLIALRVAGDTGELFF.

This clonotype was seen at least ten times. The chain has TRBV2 and TRBJ2-3; D is possibly TRBD2 (5 bases). The germline CDR1 and CDR2 sequences are SNHLY and FYNNEI. The CDR3 length is 15 residues. The ends were cut back, 6 bases at V and 6 bases at J, with 19 bases in the middle. DNA for the CDR3: TGTGCCAGCAGCGACACTAGATTCTCAACGGATACGCAGTATTTT. This encodes CASSDTRFSTDTQYF.

Ten or more counts support this clonotype. The chain recombines TRBV7-9 with TRBJ1-2; weak D call: TRBD1 (5 bases). The CDR3 length is 14 residues. The V end lost 6 bases, the J end lost 0 bases, and 11 bases lay between the germline ends. CDR1 is SEHNR, CDR2 FQNEAQ, per germline (reference sequence). The CDR3 sequence: CASSRTPTNYGYTF. The CDR3 DNA reads TGTGCCAGCAGTCGGACACCTACTAACTATGGCTACACCTTC.

This clonotype was seen a handful of times. The chain is built from TRBV10-3 and TRBJ2-7, with D unresolved. Germline V CDR1 and CDR2: ENHRY, SYGVKD. Trimming removed 2 bases from V and 1 base from J, with 6 bases in between. The CDR3 consists of 13 residues. CDR3 nucleotides: TGTGCCATCAGTGAGCCCAATTCCTACGAGCAGTACTTC. Translated, it gives CAISEPNSYEQYF.

This clonotype was found many times. The chain recombines TRBV7-2 with TRBJ2-3; 7 bases fit TRBD2. Germline assignment: CDR1 SGHTA and CDR2 FQGNSA. The V gene end was trimmed by 3 bases and the J gene end by 1 base; junction bases not matched to a gene: 7. CDR3 length equals 16 residues. The CDR3 DNA reads as TGTGCCAGCAGCTTCAATTGGGGGGGTGGCACAGATACGCAGTATTTT. It translates to CASSFNWGGGTDTQYF.

This clonotype was seen a handful of times. The rearrangement uses TRBV7-3 and TRBJ2-1, with TRBD2 matching over 10 bases. CDR1 is SGHTA and CDR2 is FQGTGA in the germline V gene. J gave up 3 bases and V 3 bases, and 14 bases lay outside the gene matches. The CDR3 is made up of 19 amino acids. CDR3 region: CASSFLRSGRGEVYNEQFF. The DNA for the CDR3 is TGTGCCAGCAGCTTCCTCAGGAGCGGGAGGGGTGAGGTCTACAATGAGCAGTTCTTC.

There are many counts of this clonotype. The rearrangement links TRBV6-1 to TRBJ2-3; D not certain. The V gene's germline CDR1 is MNHNS and CDR2 SASEGT. V was trimmed by 5 bases and J by 1 base, leaving 13 bases between them. The CDR3 runs to 15 residues. Here the CDR3 reads CASSPLASGTDTQYF. In DNA form, the CDR3 reads TGTGCCAGCAGTCCACTCGCCAGCGGCACAGATACGCAGTATTTT.

A note on this clonotype: It may be a read error: a sequence one base away is much more abundant. The chain links TRBV15 to TRBJ1-5, with a tentative D call TRBD1 (5 bases). The CDR3 length is 18 residues. The V end lost 0 bases, the J end lost 1 base, and 16 bases lay between the germline ends. Germline lookup yields CDR1 LNHNV and CDR2 YYDKDF (reference sequence). The CDR3 sequence is CATSRDSNAGVSNQPQHF. CDR3 in DNA: TGTGCCACCAGCAGAGATTCTAATGCGGGGGTAAGCAATCAGCCCCAGCATTTT.

In this sample, this clonotype turned up a few times. Possible read error: a much larger clone is one base away. The chain carries TRBV2 and TRBJ2-1; D is tentatively TRBD1 or TRBD2 (5 bases each). There are 13 residues in the CDR3. The germline CDR1 and CDR2 sequences are SNHLY and FYNNEI. The CDR3 protein is CASRGPSYNEQSF. CDR3 bases: TGTGCCAGCAGGGGACCTTCCTACAATGAGCAGTCCTTC.

This chain uses TRBV6-1 with TRBJ2-7; D remains unclear. CDR3 length: 16 residues. V was shortened by 1 base and J by 7 bases, with 20 bases between the two germline ends. CDR1 and CDR2 (germline): MNHNS, SASEGT. The CDR3 here is CASSEEVSEPSEEQYF. CDR3 coding DNA: TGTGCCAGCAGTGAAGAGGTGAGTGAGCCCTCTGAGGAGCAGTACTTC.

This clonotype was observed a handful of times. CDR3 bases: TGTGCCAGCTCCCCCGGACAGGGGCCCGAGGGCTACACCTTC. It codes for CASSPGQGPEGYTF. This rearrangement joins TRBV18 to TRBJ1-2; TRBD1 aligns across 9 bases. The CDR3 loop spans 14 amino acids. The V gene's germline CDR1 is KGHSH and CDR2 LQKENI. Germline trimming cut 6 bases from V and 8 bases from J; bases unmatched to any gene: 10.

In the case of this clonotype: This may arise from a read error, as a much more abundant clone is one base away. This rearrangement joins TRBV2 to TRBJ2-7; 9 positions agree with TRBD2. Looked up from germline, CDR1 is SNHLY and CDR2 is FYNNEI. There are 15 residues in the CDR3. CDR3 DNA: TGTGCCAGCAGTGAATTAGCGGGAGACCCCTACGAGAAGTACTTC. As protein: CASSELAGDPYEKYF.

CDR3 DNA: TGCGCCAGCAGCCAAGATGGGACTAGCGGGTCAAGCACAGATACGCAGTATTTT. It encodes CASSQDGTSGSSTDTQYF. The chain combines TRBV4-3 with TRBJ2-3, with 12 bases lining up with TRBD2. This CDR3 has 18 amino acids. Germline V gives CDR1 LGHNA, CDR2 YSLEER. After removal of 0 bases from V and 0 bases from J, the junction contained 4 bases not matched to a gene.

This clonotype was observed at least ten times. The chain links TRBV2 to TRBJ1-6; 7 positions agree with TRBD1. Germline values: CDR1 SNHLY, CDR2 FYNNEI. This CDR3 is 17 amino acids long. V gave up 1 base and J gave up 10 bases; unmatched junction bases: 13. CDR3 sequence: CASSEEAFDRDWSPLHF. CDR3 nucleotide sequence: TGTGCCAGCAGTGAAGAGGCTTTTGACAGGGATTGGTCACCCCTCCACTTT.

This clonotype has at least ten counts. The chain joins TRBV28 to TRBJ1-5; D is uncertain. The CDR3 runs to 14 residues. Germline V CDR1 and CDR2: MDHEN, SYDVKM. Deletions cut 4 bases from V and 0 bases from J, with 7 bases between. The CDR3 DNA reads as TGTGCCAGCAGTTCCGTTCATAGCAATCAGCCCCAGCATTTT. Its translation: CASSSVHSNQPQHF.

The chain is built from TRBV19 and TRBJ1-5; D is unresolved. Trimming took 4 bases from V and 1 from J, leaving 8 bases between them. The CDR3 has 14 amino acids. Germline CDR1 and CDR2: LNHDA and SQIVND (reference sequence). CDR3 region: CASSSSGSNQPQHF. For the CDR3, the DNA is TGTGCCAGTAGTAGTTCGGGGAGCAATCAGCCCCAGCATTTT.

The sample holds a few counts of this clonotype. V usage is TRBV10-3 and J usage is TRBJ2-7, with 10 nucleotides matching TRBD2. Germline lookup yields CDR1 ENHRY and CDR2 SYGVKD. The CDR3 has 13 amino acids. The V gene end was trimmed by 6 bases and the J gene end by 6 bases; junction bases not matched to a gene: 5. CDR3: CAIRLAGSGEQYF. CDR3 DNA sequence: TGTGCCATCAGACTAGCGGGATCGGGCGAGCAGTACTTC.

J is TRBJ2-3 and V is TRBV6-1; D remains unclear. The germline V and J ends were trimmed by 3 bases and 0 bases, with 10 bases remaining between them. Looked up from germline, CDR1 is MNHNS and CDR2 is SASEGT. The CDR3 runs 15 residues. CDR3 residues: CASSDETQSTDTQYF. CDR3 nucleotides: TGTGCCAGCAGTGATGAGACCCAGAGCACAGATACGCAGTATTTT.

In its sample, this clonotype was seen many times. V is TRBV28 and J is TRBJ2-7, with D possibly matching TRBD2 (6 bases). Germline lookup yields CDR1 MDHEN and CDR2 SYDVKM. V lost 4 bases and J lost 4, with 11 bases in between. The CDR3 loop spans 13 amino acids. CDR3 loop: CASSWGSGYEQYF. In DNA form, the CDR3 reads TGTGCCAGCAGTTGGGGTAGCGGATACGAGCAGTACTTC.

This clonotype has at least ten counts. The chain joins TRBV27 to TRBJ2-1; D is undetermined. The V and J ends lost 2 bases and 2 bases respectively, with 10 bases between them. Germline V gene lookup returns CDR1 MNHEY and CDR2 SMNVEV (reference sequence). This CDR3 spans 15 amino acids. CDR3 residues: CASSLNGPAYNEQFF. The CDR3 nucleotides read TGTGCCAGCAGTTTAAACGGACCGGCCTACAATGAGCAGTTCTTC.

The chain links TRBV2 to TRBJ2-7; possible D gene TRBD2, 6 bases. The V end was cut by 7 bases, the J end by 3 bases, with 13 bases between. The CDR3 loop spans 13 amino acids. Germline values: CDR1 SNHLY, CDR2 FYNNEI. The CDR3 reads CASKSGGSYEQYF. The CDR3 DNA is TGTGCCAGCAAATCAGGAGGGAGCTACGAGCAGTACTTC.